This TCR beta chain was captured in a study of CD8 T cells in ankylosing spondylitis. One entry per CDR3 protein, called by TCRdb with MiXCR from the 5' RACE reads. The table includes around 220,000 distinct CDR3 sequences, 10% to 13% detected once. CDR1 is SGHVS and CDR2 is FQNEAQ in the germline V gene. The CDR3 covers 14 residues. Between the trimmed V and J ends, which lost 3 bases and 5 bases, there was a span of 14 bases. The chain combines TRBV7-8 with TRBJ2-7; unclear D gene. Sequencing input: blood, either unsorted or a sorted T cell fraction (not recorded which). The TCR originated in a male donor with ankylosing spondylitis or in good health (not recorded which). The chain's CDR3 is CASSFRLVDDEQYF. For the CDR3, the DNA is TGTGCCAGCAGCTTTCGTCTGGTGGATGACGAGCAGTACTTC.